Listed below are T cell receptor beta chains from one sample, sequenced in a study of cytomegalovirus exposure and HLA in healthy donors. Data came from immunoSEQ multiplex PCR; TCRdb stores just in-frame clones and leaves some out. Here the sample spans about 120,000 clones, over 75% being singletons. Sequencing input: PBMCs. The receptors come from a middle-aged man in good health and CMV-seropositive. Each CDR3 is given with its conserved first and last residue. The D gene is left open where the match is weak. Clone size appears in some rows only: once, few, many, or a class for an expanded clone.

j_call clone_size d_call v_call cdr3_aa cdr3_nt
TRBJ2-1 few TRBD2 TRBV7-3 CASSLGSGGFQVF TGTGCCAGCAGCTTAGGTAGCGGGGGCTTCCAGGTCTTC
TRBJ2-3 - - TRBV5-5 CASSPPLGGSRDTQYF TGTGCCAGCAGCCCACCGTTAGGCGGGTCCCGGGATACGCAGTATTTT
TRBJ2-1 once TRBD1 TRBV18 CASSLGQGSFGEQFF TGTGCCAGCTCACTCGGACAGGGTAGTTTTGGTGAGCAGTTCTTC
TRBJ1-2 - TRBD1 TRBV9 CASSSLDRGMRGYTF TGTGCCAGCAGCAGCCTGGACAGGGGAATGAGAGGCTACACCTTC
TRBJ1-1 few TRBD1 TRBV9 CASSASGTGDTEAFF TGTGCCAGCAGCGCATCGGGGACAGGGGACACTGAAGCTTTCTTT
TRBJ2-5 - - TRBV7-3 CASSLGLAFAETQYF TGTGCCAGCAGCCTCGGGCTAGCGTTCGCAGAGACCCAGTACTTC
TRBJ2-1 - - TRBV19 CASSISRNEQFF TGTGCCAGTAGTATTTCGAGAAATGAGCAGTTCTTC
TRBJ2-5 - - TRBV11-2 CASSLEQLEETQYF TGTGCCAGCAGCTTAGAACAGCTTGAAGAGACCCAGTACTTC
TRBJ2-7 - - TRBV19 CASSYGSGLSYEQYF TGTGCCAGTAGTTATGGCTCTGGCCTCTCCTACGAGCAGTACTTC
TRBJ1-1 - TRBD1 TRBV6-1 CASSTTGTGAFF TGTGCCAGCAGTACGACCGGGACAGGGGCTTTCTTT
TRBJ1-2 - - TRBV19 CASSIPRQLNYGYTF TGTGCCAGTAGTATACCCCGACAGCTGAACTATGGCTACACCTTC
TRBJ2-5 - TRBD2 TRBV2 CASSGWRGVGETQYF TGTGCCAGCAGTGGTTGGCGGGGGGTTGGGGAGACCCAGTACTTC
TRBJ1-6 - TRBD1 TRBV27 CASSTGTGILHF TGTGCCAGCAGTACCGGGACAGGGATCCTCCACTTT
TRBJ1-4 - - TRBV9 CASSGGGNEKLFF TGTGCCAGCAGCGGAGGAGGGAATGAAAAACTGTTTTTT
TRBJ2-1 once - TRBV5-1 CASSLDLANNEQFF TGCGCCAGCAGCTTGGATTTAGCAAACAATGAGCAGTTCTTC
TRBJ2-3 - TRBD2 TRBV18 CASSPLSGGLTDTQYF TGTGCCAGCTCACCCTTAAGCGGGGGCCTCACAGATACGCAGTATTTT
TRBJ2-7 - TRBD2 TRBV5-1 CASSLVTSGIFSYEQYF TGCGCCAGCAGCTTGGTGACTAGCGGGATCTTCTCCTACGAGCAGTACTTC
TRBJ1-2 - - TRBV7-2 CASSPGGANYGYTF TGTGCCAGCAGCCCCGGAGGGGCAAACTATGGCTACACCTTC
TRBJ1-3 few TRBD1 TRBV9 CASSVTGSSGNTIYF TGTGCCAGCAGCGTGACAGGGAGTTCTGGAAACACCATATATTTT
TRBJ2-7 - - TRBV6-1 CASLGGEQYF TGTGCCAGCCTTGGGGGCGAGCAGTACTTC
TRBJ2-1 - TRBD2 TRBV7-3 CASSYTSGGAPNEQFF TGTGCCAGCAGCTACACTAGCGGGGGGGCCCCCAATGAGCAGTTCTTC
TRBJ2-2 few - TRBV27 CASRTYRGGSNTGELFF TGTGCCAGCAGAACATATCGGGGAGGATCGAACACCGGGGAGCTGTTTTTT
TRBJ1-4 once - TRBV4-2 CASSQAQGWSNEKLFF TGTGCCAGCAGCCAGGCACAGGGCTGGTCTAATGAAAAACTGTTTTTT
TRBJ1-2 once TRBD1 TRBV28 CASYKDRAHGYTF TGTGCCAGTTACAAGGACAGGGCGCACGGCTACACCTTC
TRBJ2-5 - - TRBV6-6 CASSYARTTQETQYF TGTGCCAGCAGTTACGCCCGGACAACACAAGAGACCCAGTACTTC
TRBJ2-5 - - TRBV5-1 CASSLRGDQETQYF TGCGCCAGCAGCTTGCGGGGAGACCAAGAGACCCAGTACTTC
TRBJ1-6 - TRBD1 TRBV6-6 CASRDRGRSPLHF TGTGCCAGCAGGGACAGGGGGCGTTCACCCCTCCACTTT
TRBJ2-6 - TRBD1 TRBV7-8 CASLPQPRQGAPGANGLTF TGTGCCAGCCTCCCTCAGCCGAGGCAGGGGGCTCCTGGGGCCAACGGCCTGACTTTC
TRBJ1-4 - - TRBV29-1 CSVASVIGEKLFF TGCAGCGTTGCCTCCGTAATTGGCGAAAAACTGTTTTTT
TRBJ2-7 - TRBD1 TRBV6-5 CASSHRQGAYEQYF TGTGCCAGCAGTCATAGACAGGGTGCCTACGAGCAGTACTTC
TRBJ2-3 - TRBD2 TRBV6-5 CASSLIAGGTDTQYF TGTGCCAGCAGTCTAATAGCGGGGGGAACAGATACGCAGTATTTT
TRBJ2-5 once - TRBV2 CASSEPVVRMETQYF TGTGCCAGCAGTGAGCCCGTAGTAAGAATGGAGACCCAGTACTTC
TRBJ2-5 - - TRBV5-6 CASSLAWGEETQYF TGTGCCAGCAGCTTAGCCTGGGGGGAAGAGACCCAGTACTTC
TRBJ1-1 - - TRBV5-6 CASSLVVSTEAFF TGTGCCAGCAGCTTGGTTGTTAGCACTGAAGCTTTCTTT